The 28 T cell receptor beta chains below all came from one sample that was sequenced in a study of response to subunit inactivated influenza vaccine. One entry per CDR3 protein, called by TCRdb with MiXCR from the RT-PCR reads. The sample lists some 500,000 distinct CDR3 sequences; 16% were seen once. The sample in question was CD4+ T cells sorted from PBMCs, obtained approximately 25 months after vaccination. These TCRs come from a man between 50 and 69 years old who received an inactivated influenza vaccine.

V gene TRBV7-2 combines with J gene TRBJ2-2, with D perhaps matching TRBD1 or TRBD2 (6 bases each). The germline V gene encodes CDR1 SGHTA and CDR2 FQGNSA. V dropped 0 bases and J dropped 2 bases, with 13 bases sitting between them. This CDR3 contains 17 residues. Here the CDR3 DNA reads TGTGCCAGCAGCTTAGCCTTCGGGGGCCAAAACACCGGGGAGCTGTTTTTT. Translated, it gives CASSLAFGGQNTGELFF.

The chain carries TRBV13 and TRBJ2-7; 8 positions agree with TRBD1. Looked up from germline, CDR1 is PRHDT and CDR2 is FYEKMQ (reference sequence). The CDR3 extends over 15 amino acids. Trimming took 4 bases from V and 3 from J; bases not matched to a gene: 8. CDR3 amino acids: CASSSRQGNDYEQYF. The CDR3 DNA reads TGTGCCAGCAGCTCAAGACAGGGGAACGACTACGAGCAGTACTTC.

The chain carries TRBV12-3 or TRBV12-4 and TRBJ2-3; 7 positions agree with TRBD2. The junction had 4 bases not matched to a gene; V was cut back by 0 bases and J by 4 bases. This CDR3 region has 15 residues. The CDR3 DNA reads as TGTGCCAGCAGTTTAGCGGCGGGAGAGTCAGATACGCAGTATTTT. Amino acids: CASSLAAGESDTQYF.

This clonotype was observed at least ten times. The CDR3 loop is CSARVPGENNSPLHF. CDR3 nucleotide sequence: TGCAGTGCTAGAGTACCGGGCGAGAATAATTCACCCCTCCACTTT. The V gene is TRBV20-1, the J gene TRBJ1-6; D is undetermined. The CDR3 is made up of 15 amino acids. Trimming pared 1 base from V and 5 bases from J, leaving 12 bases between. Germline-derived CDR1 and CDR2 are DFQATT and SNEGSKA (reference sequence).

V gene TRBV6-4 combines with J gene TRBJ2-1; TRBD2 aligns across 14 bases. The V and J ends lost 4 bases and 7 bases, in that order; junction bases with no gene match: 15. CDR1 and CDR2 from the germline V gene are MRHNA and SNTAGT. The CDR3 has 19 amino acids. The chain's CDR3 is CASSGPGLAGVHAENEQFF. DNA of the CDR3: TGTGCCAGCAGTGGTCCGGGACTAGCGGGAGTGCACGCAGAGAATGAGCAGTTCTTC.

This clonotype was detected ten times or more. This sequence joins TRBV20-1 and TRBJ2-3; D is ambiguous. The germline gives CDR1 DFQATT, CDR2 SNEGSKA (reference sequence). The germline V and J ends were trimmed by 6 bases and 3 bases, with 13 bases remaining between them. There are 13 residues in the CDR3. CDR3 sequence: CSAGPYKTDTQYF. The CDR3 nucleotides are TGCAGTGCGGGTCCTTACAAGACAGATACGCAGTATTTT.

Written as DNA, the CDR3 is TGCGCCAGCAGCTGGGACAGGGCGGGGGATGAAAAACTGTTTTTT. Amino acid sequence: CASSWDRAGDEKLFF. The chain is built from TRBV5-1 and TRBJ1-4; the match to TRBD1 covers 9 bases. The junction had 6 bases not matched to a gene; V was cut back by 3 bases and J by 6 bases. Germline V lookup: CDR1 SGHRS, CDR2 YFSETQ. The CDR3 spans 15 residues.

The table lists this clonotype with a few counts. V gene TRBV4-2 combines with J gene TRBJ2-5; 12 nucleotides agree with TRBD2. CDR3 length: 16 amino acids. The germline V gene has CDR1 LGHNA and CDR2 YNFKEQ. J gave up 6 bases and V 4 bases, and 9 bases lay outside the gene matches. CDR3 nucleotides: TGTGCCAGCAGCCCCGGGACTAGCGGGTCGGTGCAGACCCAGTACTTC. Residues: CASSPGTSGSVQTQYF.

The table lists this clonotype with many counts. The chain has TRBV27 and TRBJ2-4; 7 positions agree with TRBD1. V shed 5 bases and J 8 bases; nucleotides not matched to a gene: 12. This CDR3 has 15 amino acids. The germline CDR1 and CDR2 sequences are MNHEY and SMNVEV (reference sequence). The CDR3, as DNA: TGTGCCAGCAGTCTAACGAGTCGACAGGGAGACATTCAGTACTTC. Residues: CASSLTSRQGDIQYF.

This clonotype was recorded a few times. The J gene is TRBJ1-2, the V gene TRBV6-1; perhaps TRBD1 as D (5 bases). V lost 2 bases to trimming and J lost 6 bases, with 10 bases between them. This CDR3 has 13 residues. The germline CDR1 and CDR2 sequences are MNHNS and SASEGT. CDR3 residues: CASSETQGDGYTF. CDR3 DNA sequence: TGTGCCAGCAGTGAAACGCAGGGCGATGGCTACACCTTC.

The rearrangement uses TRBV20-1 and TRBJ2-3; 9 positions match TRBD2. V lost 2 bases and J lost 3; bases outside the gene matches: 6. This CDR3 is built from 15 residues. CDR1 DFQATT and CDR2 SNEGSKA come from the germline V gene (reference sequence). DNA of the CDR3: TGCAGTGCTAGAAAGACTAGCGGTGATACAGATACGCAGTATTTT. It encodes CSARKTSGDTDTQYF.

The V call is TRBV5-1, the J call TRBJ2-1; TRBD1 might be the D (6 bases). CDR1 SGHRS and CDR2 YFSETQ come from the germline V gene. Trimming took off 4 bases at V and 9 bases at J, with 14 bases between the two ends. CDR3 length: 13 amino acids. The CDR3 protein is CASSAETGFEQFF. CDR3 DNA: TGCGCCAGCAGCGCCGAAACAGGGTTTGAGCAGTTCTTC.

The table lists this clonotype with a count of one. DNA for the CDR3: TGTGCCAGCAGCCCCTGGGGCGGCACAGATACGCAGTATTTT. This encodes CASSPWGGTDTQYF. The chain carries TRBV6-2 or TRBV6-3 and TRBJ2-3, with D tentatively TRBD1 (5 bases). Trimming left V 6 bases short and J 1 base short, with 11 bases between. Per the germline V gene, CDR1 is MNHEY and CDR2 is SVGEGT. The CDR3 has 14 residues.

The gene calls are TRBV10-1 and TRBJ2-7; perhaps D is TRBD1 or TRBD2 (6 bases each). Germline assignment: CDR1 WNHNN and CDR2 SYGVQD (reference sequence). Trimming removed 3 bases at V and 2 bases at J, with 17 bases between. The CDR3 runs to 16 residues. DNA for the CDR3: TGCGCCAGCAGTGACCTACGGGGGCACCAAACCTACGAGCAGTACTTC. Its protein is CASSDLRGHQTYEQYF.

CDR3 coding DNA: TGCAGCGCCATCGGGGAAGTCAACGTCCTGACTTTC. Protein: CSAIGEVNVLTF. This sequence joins TRBV29-1 and TRBJ2-6; the D gene is possibly TRBD2 (5 bases). The CDR3 consists of 12 residues. CDR1 and CDR2 (germline): SQVTM, ANQGSEA. V lost 7 bases to trimming and J lost 9 bases, with 13 bases between them. Full variable domain (rest looked up from reference TRBV29-1 and TRBJ2-6): SAVISQKPSRDICQRGTSLTIQCQVDSQVTMMFWYRQQPGQSLTLIATANQGSEATYESGFVIDKFPISRPNLTFSTLTVSNMSPEDSSIYLCSAIGEVNVLTFGAGSRLTVL.

The J gene is TRBJ2-5, the V gene TRBV6-2 or TRBV6-3; D possibly matches TRBD1 or TRBD2 (5 bases each). The ends were cut back, 2 bases at V and 5 bases at J, with 18 bases in the middle. CDR3 length: 16 residues. Germline V lookup: CDR1 MNHEY, CDR2 SVGEGT. This CDR3 is CASSYRNLGPGETQYF. CDR3 bases: TGTGCCAGCAGTTACCGAAACCTGGGACCTGGGGAGACCCAGTACTTC.

The J gene is TRBJ1-1, the V gene TRBV10-3; D gene unclear. Germline V CDR1 and CDR2: ENHRY, SYGVKD. Between the trimmed V and J ends, which lost 0 bases and 0 bases, there was a span of 11 bases. This CDR3 has 16 residues. This CDR3 reads CAISESYRFMNTEAFF. CDR3 nucleotide sequence: TGTGCCATCAGTGAGTCCTATCGGTTTATGAACACTGAAGCTTTCTTT.

J is TRBJ1-4 and V is TRBV11-2; 10 bases agree with TRBD1. Losses at the gene ends were 5 bases for V and 10 bases for J; bases not matched to a gene: 7. Germline CDR1 reads SGHAT; CDR2 reads FQNNGV. This CDR3 spans 14 amino acids. The CDR3: CASSPGQGGVKLFF. The CDR3 DNA is TGTGCCAGCAGCCCAGGACAGGGGGGAGTAAAACTGTTTTTT. Full variable domain (rest looked up from reference TRBV11-2 and TRBJ1-4): EAGVAQSPRYKIIEKRQSVAFWCNPISGHATLYWYQQILGQGPKLLIQFQNNGVVDDSQLPKDRFSAERLKGVDSTLKIQPAKLEDSAVYLCASSPGQGGVKLFFGSGTQLSVL.

This clonotype was detected ten times or more. The V gene is TRBV6-1, the J gene TRBJ1-5; D gene uncertain. The CDR3 runs to 14 residues. With 3 bases removed from V and 4 bases from J, the gap between germline ends came to 10 bases. CDR1 and CDR2 (germline): MNHNS, SASEGT. The CDR3 sequence: CASSERATNQPQHF. The CDR3, as DNA: TGTGCCAGCAGTGAGCGGGCCACAAATCAGCCCCAGCATTTT.

In its sample, this clonotype was seen many times. The rearrangement uses TRBV12-3 or TRBV12-4 and TRBJ2-2; D remains unclear. The CDR3 totals 12 residues. V shed 3 bases and J shed 8 bases, with 7 bases lying between them. The DNA of the CDR3 is TGTGCCAGCAGTTTCGCCCTGGGGGAGCTGTTTTTT. The encoded protein is CASSFALGELFF.

The V call is TRBV9, the J call TRBJ2-1; 11 bases align to TRBD2. J gave up 7 bases and V 2 bases, and 8 bases lay outside the gene matches. CDR1 is SGDLS, CDR2 YYNGEE, per germline. The CDR3 totals 16 residues. CDR3 coding DNA: TGTGCCAGCAGCGTCATAGCGGGAGGGCCTCTGAATGAGCAGTTCTTC. It is translated as CASSVIAGGPLNEQFF.

The rearrangement uses TRBV5-1 and TRBJ2-3, with TRBD2 matching 7 bases. CDR3 length: 17 residues. The V segment lost 0 bases and the J segment 1 base; nucleotides outside the gene matches: 8. Germline loops: CDR1 SGHRS, CDR2 YFSETQ. This chain's CDR3 is CASSLVSSGEGTDTQYF. The CDR3 DNA reads TGCGCCAGCAGCTTGGTCTCCAGCGGGGAAGGCACAGATACGCAGTATTTT.

The chain combines TRBV7-3 with TRBJ1-2, with a weak D call TRBD1 (6 bases). The CDR3 consists of 13 residues. Trimming shortened V by 4 bases and J by 4 bases, and 10 bases separated the two germline ends. The V gene's germline CDR1 is SGHTA and CDR2 FQGTGA. CDR3 amino acids: CASSSQQGYGYTF. CDR3 nucleotide sequence: TGTGCCAGCAGCTCCCAACAGGGCTATGGCTACACCTTC.

The V call is TRBV30, the J call TRBJ2-3; no clear D gene. CDR3 length: 11 amino acids. V was trimmed by 1 base and J by 6 bases, leaving 5 bases between them. The V gene's germline CDR1 is GTSNPN and CDR2 SVGIG (reference sequence). DNA for the CDR3: TGTGCCTGGAGTGAGAGGGATACGCAGTATTTT. It is translated as CAWSERDTQYF.

V gene TRBV30 combines with J gene TRBJ2-5; 7 bases are a match to TRBD2. Unmatched junction bases numbered 5, after V lost 3 bases and J lost 7 bases. The CDR3 is 12 residues long. The V gene's germline CDR1 is GTSNPN and CDR2 SVGIG (reference sequence). DNA of the CDR3: TGTGCCTGGAGCACGGGAGGTGGGACCCAGTACTTC. As protein: CAWSTGGGTQYF.

The chain links TRBV25-1 to TRBJ1-4, with D perhaps TRBD1 (5 bases). This CDR3 is 15 amino acids long. Germline assignment: CDR1 MGHDK and CDR2 SYGVNS. V was pared by 2 bases and J by 5 bases, with 12 bases between. The CDR3 region has the DNA TGTGCCAGCAGTGAAATGGGCGGGGGGAATGAAAAACTGTTTTTT. Protein product: CASSEMGGGNEKLFF. The variable domain in full, completed from reference TRBV25-1 and TRBJ1-4, reads EADIYQTPRYLVIGTGKKITLECSQTMGHDKMYWYQQDPGMELHLIHYSYGVNSTEKGDLSSESTVSRIRTEHFPLTLESARPSHTSQYLCASSEMGGGNEKLFFGSGTQLSVL.

This sequence joins TRBV6-1 and TRBJ2-3, with TRBD2 matching 9 bases. CDR3 size: 16 residues. The germline gives CDR1 MNHNS, CDR2 SASEGT. V was clipped by 4 bases and J by 3 bases; unmatched bases: 8. The CDR3: CASSVGFSGSTDTQYF. The CDR3 nucleotides read TGTGCCAGCAGTGTGGGTTTTAGCGGGAGTACAGATACGCAGTATTTT.

This clonotype was recorded a few times. This rearrangement joins TRBV16 to TRBJ2-1; 12 bases match TRBD1. The CDR3 totals 16 residues. V lost 3 bases and J lost 7; bases outside the gene matches: 7. The germline gives CDR1 KGHSY, CDR2 FQNENV. The CDR3 sequence: CASSHRRDRGLNEQFF. The CDR3 DNA reads as TGTGCCAGCAGCCACCGAAGGGACAGGGGGCTGAATGAGCAGTTCTTC.